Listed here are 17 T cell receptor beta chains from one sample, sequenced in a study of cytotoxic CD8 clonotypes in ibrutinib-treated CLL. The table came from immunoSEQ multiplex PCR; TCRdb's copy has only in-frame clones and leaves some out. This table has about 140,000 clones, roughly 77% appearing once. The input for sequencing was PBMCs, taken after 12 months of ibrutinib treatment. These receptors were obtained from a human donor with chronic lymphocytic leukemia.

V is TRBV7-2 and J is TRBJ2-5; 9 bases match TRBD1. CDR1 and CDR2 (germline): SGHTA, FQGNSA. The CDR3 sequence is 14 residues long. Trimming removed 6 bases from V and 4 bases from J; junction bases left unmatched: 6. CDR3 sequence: CASSWDRVSETQYF. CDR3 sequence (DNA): TGTGCCAGCAGTTGGGACAGGGTGTCAGAGACCCAGTACTTC.

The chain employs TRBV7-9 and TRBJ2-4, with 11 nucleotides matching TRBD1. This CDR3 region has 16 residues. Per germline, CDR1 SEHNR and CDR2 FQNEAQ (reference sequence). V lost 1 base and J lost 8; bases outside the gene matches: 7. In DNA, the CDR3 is TGTGCCAGCAGCTTAGACATCGGGACAGGGGGAGACATTCAGTACTTC. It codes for CASSLDIGTGGDIQYF.

The chain's CDR3 is CASSITPPGQGRNTEAFF. The DNA for the CDR3 is TGTGCCAGCAGCATAACCCCACCGGGACAGGGAAGGAACACTGAAGCTTTCTTT. The chain employs TRBV27 and TRBJ1-1; TRBD1 matches at 9 bases. CDR1 and CDR2 from the germline V gene are MNHEY and SMNVEV (reference sequence). With V trimmed by 6 bases and J by 1 base, 15 bases remained unmatched. CDR3 length equals 18 residues.

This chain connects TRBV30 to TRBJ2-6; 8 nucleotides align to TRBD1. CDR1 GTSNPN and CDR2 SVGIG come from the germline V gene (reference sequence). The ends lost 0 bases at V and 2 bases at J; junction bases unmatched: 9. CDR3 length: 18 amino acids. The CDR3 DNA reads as TGTGCCTGGAGTGTACTGAGGACAGGGATCACTGGGGCCAACGTCCTGACTTTC. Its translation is CAWSVLRTGITGANVLTF.

CDR3 coding DNA: TGTGCCAGCAGCTTGAGGGGAACATTGAACACTGAAGCTTTCTTT. This encodes CASSLRGTLNTEAFF. The chain is built from TRBV7-9 and TRBJ1-1, with a tentative D call TRBD1 (5 bases). The germline V gene has CDR1 SEHNR and CDR2 FQNEAQ (reference sequence). This CDR3 is built from 15 residues. Between the trimmed V and J ends, which lost 3 bases and 0 bases, there was a span of 11 bases.

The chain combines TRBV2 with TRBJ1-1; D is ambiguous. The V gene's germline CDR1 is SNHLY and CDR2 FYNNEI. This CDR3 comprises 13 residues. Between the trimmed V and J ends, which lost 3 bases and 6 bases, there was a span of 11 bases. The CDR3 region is CASSDNSGSEAFF. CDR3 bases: TGTGCCAGCAGTGACAATTCAGGATCTGAAGCTTTCTTT.

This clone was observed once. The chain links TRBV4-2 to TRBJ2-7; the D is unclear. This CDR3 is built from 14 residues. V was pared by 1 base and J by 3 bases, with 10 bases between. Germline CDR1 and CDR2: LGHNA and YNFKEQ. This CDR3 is CASSQAQRLYEQYF. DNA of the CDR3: TGTGCCAGCAGCCAAGCCCAGAGACTCTACGAGCAGTACTTC.

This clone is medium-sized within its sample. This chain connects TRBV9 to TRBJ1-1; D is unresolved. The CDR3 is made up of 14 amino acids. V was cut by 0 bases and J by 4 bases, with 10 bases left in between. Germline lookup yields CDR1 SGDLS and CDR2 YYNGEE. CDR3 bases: TGTGCCAGCAGCGTAGAAGGGTCGGGCACTGAAGCTTTCTTT. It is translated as CASSVEGSGTEAFF. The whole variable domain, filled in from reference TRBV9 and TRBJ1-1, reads DSGVTQTPKHLITATGQRVTLRCSPRSGDLSVYWYQQSLDQGLQFLIQYYNGEERAKGNILERFSAQQFPDLHSELNLSSLELGDSALYFCASSVEGSGTEAFFGQGTRLTVV.

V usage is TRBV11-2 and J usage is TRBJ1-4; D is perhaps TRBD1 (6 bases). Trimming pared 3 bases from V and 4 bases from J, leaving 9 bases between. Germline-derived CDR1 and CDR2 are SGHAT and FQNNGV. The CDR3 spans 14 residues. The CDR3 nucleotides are TGTGCCAGCAGCTTCAGGGGCCTTAATGAAAAACTGTTTTTT. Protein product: CASSFRGLNEKLFF.

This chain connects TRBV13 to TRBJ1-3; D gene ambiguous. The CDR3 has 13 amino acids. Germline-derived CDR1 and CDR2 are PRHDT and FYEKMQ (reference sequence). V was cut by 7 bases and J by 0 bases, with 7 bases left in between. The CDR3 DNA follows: TGTGCCAGCAATTTAGGCTCTGGAAACACCATATATTTT. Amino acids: CASNLGSGNTIYF.

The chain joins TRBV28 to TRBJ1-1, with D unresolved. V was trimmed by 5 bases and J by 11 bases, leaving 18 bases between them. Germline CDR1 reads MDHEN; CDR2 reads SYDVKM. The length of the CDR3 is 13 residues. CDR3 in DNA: TGTGCCAGCAGTCCGGCCGGGAGGGCCGACGCTTTCTTT. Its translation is CASSPAGRADAFF.

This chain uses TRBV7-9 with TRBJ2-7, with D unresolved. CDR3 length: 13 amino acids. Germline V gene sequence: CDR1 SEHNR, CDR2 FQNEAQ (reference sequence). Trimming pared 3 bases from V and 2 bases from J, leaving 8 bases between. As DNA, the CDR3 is TGTGCCAGCAGCTTGGGCAAACCCTACGAGCAGTACTTC. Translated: CASSLGKPYEQYF.

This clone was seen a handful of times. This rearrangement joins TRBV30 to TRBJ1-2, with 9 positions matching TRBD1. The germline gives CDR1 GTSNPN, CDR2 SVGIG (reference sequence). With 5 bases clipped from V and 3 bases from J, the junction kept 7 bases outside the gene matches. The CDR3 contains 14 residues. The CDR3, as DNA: TGTGCCTGGGGAGGGGGACAGGGACACTATGGCTACACCTTC. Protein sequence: CAWGGGQGHYGYTF.

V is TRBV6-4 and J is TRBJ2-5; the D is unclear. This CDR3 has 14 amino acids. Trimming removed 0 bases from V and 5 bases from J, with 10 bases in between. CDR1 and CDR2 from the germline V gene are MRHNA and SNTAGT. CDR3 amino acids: CASSDSKAWETQYF. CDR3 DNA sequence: TGTGCCAGCAGTGACTCGAAGGCGTGGGAGACCCAGTACTTC.

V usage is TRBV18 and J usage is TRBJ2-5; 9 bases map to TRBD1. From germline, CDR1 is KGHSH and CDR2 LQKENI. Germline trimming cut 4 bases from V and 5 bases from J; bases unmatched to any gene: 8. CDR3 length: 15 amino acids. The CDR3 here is CASSLRTGETETQYF. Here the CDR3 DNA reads TGTGCCAGCTCACTACGGACAGGGGAGACGGAGACCCAGTACTTC.

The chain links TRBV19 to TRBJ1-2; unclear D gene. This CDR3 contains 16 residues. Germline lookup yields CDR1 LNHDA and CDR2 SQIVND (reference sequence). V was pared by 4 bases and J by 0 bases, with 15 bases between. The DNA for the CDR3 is TGTGCCAGTAGTAAAGGTCTCGACACGGCTAACTATGGCTACACCTTC. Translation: CASSKGLDTANYGYTF.

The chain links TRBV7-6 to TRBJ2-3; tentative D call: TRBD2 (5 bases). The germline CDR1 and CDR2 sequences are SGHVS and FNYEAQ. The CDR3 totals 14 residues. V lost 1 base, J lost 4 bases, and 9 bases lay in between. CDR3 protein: CASSLVGEPDTQYF. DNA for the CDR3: TGTGCCAGCAGCTTAGTCGGGGAACCAGATACGCAGTATTTT.